The entry below gives a single T cell receptor (beta chain) sequence along with its context. Its antigen is undetermined. PCR was performed using 60 Vbeta and 13 Jbeta primers. Original analysis: Some 11 million shared chains were among the 60 million to 80 million unique TCR beta chains that a later analysis counted. The data were produced by immunoSEQ multiplex PCR, yet TCRdb's version contains in-frame clones alone and is incomplete. The DNA was the basis for D and trimming; V, J and clone size are from that table. The table has 160,000 or so clones, roughly 80% seen once. The CDR3 is 14 residues long. V gave up 6 bases and J gave up 4 bases, with 15 bases separating them. The germline V gene encodes CDR1 SGHRS and CDR2 YFSETQ. This entry is derived from a study of cytomegalovirus exposure and HLA in healthy donors. On the study more broadly: Earlier, almost 120 million unique TCR beta sequences were recovered from about 179 million T cells by an analysis.

Study outcomes and limitations: As was reported, the classifier diagnosed cytomegalovirus status with high specificity and sensitivity.

The clonotype originates from a man aged 50 to 60 in good health and CMV-seropositive. The chain recombines TRBV5-1 with TRBJ2-3; D perhaps matches TRBD1 (8 bases). The sequencing sample was made of PBMCs. The DNA for the CDR3 is TGCGCCAGCAACACAGGGGGAGGGCCAGATACGCAGTATTTT. Amino acid sequence: CASNTGGGPDTQYF.